The clone carrying this T cell receptor beta chain has only one observation. A much larger clone differs from this one at a single base, so this may be a read error. This sample was included in a study of CD8 T cells in ankylosing spondylitis. Via MiXCR, TCRdb re-called the 5' RACE reads, giving one row per CDR3 protein. Altogether more than 250,000 distinct CDR3 sequences are present, approximately 10% being singletons, with the ten largest covering about a tenth. Germline assignment: CDR1 DFQATT and CDR2 SNEGSKA (reference sequence). The CDR3 spans 17 residues. The source material was blood, either unsorted or a sorted T cell fraction (not recorded which). The receptor was isolated from a female donor with ankylosing spondylitis or in good health (not recorded which). V gene TRBV20-1 combines with J gene TRBJ2-7; 9 positions agree with TRBD1. CDR3 DNA: TGCTGTGCTAGAGATCCTAGGACAGGGGTAGGGACCTACGAGCAGTACTTC. Protein product: CCARDPRTGVGTYEQYF.